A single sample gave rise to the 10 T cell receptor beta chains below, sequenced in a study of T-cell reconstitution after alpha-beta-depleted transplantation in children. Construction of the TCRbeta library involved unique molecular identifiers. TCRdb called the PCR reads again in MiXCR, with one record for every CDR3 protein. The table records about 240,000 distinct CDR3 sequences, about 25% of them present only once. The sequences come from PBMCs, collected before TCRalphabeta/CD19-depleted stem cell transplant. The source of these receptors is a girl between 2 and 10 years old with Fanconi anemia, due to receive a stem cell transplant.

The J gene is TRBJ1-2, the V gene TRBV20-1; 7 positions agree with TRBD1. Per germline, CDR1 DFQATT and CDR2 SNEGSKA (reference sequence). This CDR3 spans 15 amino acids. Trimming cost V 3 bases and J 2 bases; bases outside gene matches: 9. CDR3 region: CSASAPLTGNYGYTF. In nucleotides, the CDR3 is TGCAGTGCTAGTGCCCCACTGACAGGGAACTATGGCTACACCTTC.

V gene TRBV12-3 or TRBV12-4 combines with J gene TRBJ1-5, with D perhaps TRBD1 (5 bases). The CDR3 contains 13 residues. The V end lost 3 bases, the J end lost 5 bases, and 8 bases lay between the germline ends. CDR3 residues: CASSFGAYQPQHF. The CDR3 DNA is TGTGCCAGCAGTTTTGGGGCCTATCAGCCCCAGCATTTT.

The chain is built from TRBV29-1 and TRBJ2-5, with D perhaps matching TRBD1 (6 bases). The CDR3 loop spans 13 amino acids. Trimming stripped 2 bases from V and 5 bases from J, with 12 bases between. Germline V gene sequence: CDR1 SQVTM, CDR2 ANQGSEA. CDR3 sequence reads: CSVESAGVETQYF. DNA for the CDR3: TGCAGCGTTGAATCTGCAGGGGTGGAGACCCAGTACTTC.

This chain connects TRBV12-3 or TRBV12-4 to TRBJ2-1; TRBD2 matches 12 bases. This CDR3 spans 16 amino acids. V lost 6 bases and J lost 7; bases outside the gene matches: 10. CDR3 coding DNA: TGTGCCAGCAGGCATCTAGCGGGGGGGCCGAGAAATGAGCAGTTCTTC. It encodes CASRHLAGGPRNEQFF.

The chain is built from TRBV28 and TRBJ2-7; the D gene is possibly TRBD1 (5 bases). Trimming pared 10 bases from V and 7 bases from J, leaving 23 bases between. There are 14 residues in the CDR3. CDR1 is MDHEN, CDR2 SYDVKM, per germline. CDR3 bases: TGTGCCACCTGGGGCTGGCAGGGCGGTGTAGAGCAGTACTTC. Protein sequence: CATWGWQGGVEQYF.

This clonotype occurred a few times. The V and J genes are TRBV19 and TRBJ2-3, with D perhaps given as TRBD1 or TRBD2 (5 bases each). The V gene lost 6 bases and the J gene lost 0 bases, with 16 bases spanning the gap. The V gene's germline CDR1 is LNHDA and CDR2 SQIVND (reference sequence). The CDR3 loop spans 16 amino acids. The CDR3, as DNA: TGTGCCAGTAGCTCCCGGGGCAGAAAGAGCACAGATACGCAGTATTTT. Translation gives CASSSRGRKSTDTQYF.

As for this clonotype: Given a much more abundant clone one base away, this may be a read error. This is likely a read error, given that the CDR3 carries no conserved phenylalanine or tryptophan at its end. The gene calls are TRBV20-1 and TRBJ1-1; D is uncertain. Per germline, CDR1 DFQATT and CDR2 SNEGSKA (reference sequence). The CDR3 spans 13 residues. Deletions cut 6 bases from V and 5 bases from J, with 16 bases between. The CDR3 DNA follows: TGCAGTGCACACATGCCTGGAGGGACTGAAGCTTTCTGT. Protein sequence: CSAHMPGGTEAFC.

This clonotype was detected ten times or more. The CDR3 DNA reads as TGTGCCAGCTCACCACCGGGAGAAGAGCAGTACTTC. It specifies CASSPPGEEQYF. V is TRBV18 and J is TRBJ2-7; D is possibly TRBD2 (5 bases). Trimming removed 0 bases from V and 7 bases from J, with 7 bases in between. Germline V lookup: CDR1 KGHSH, CDR2 LQKENI. The CDR3 is made up of 12 amino acids.

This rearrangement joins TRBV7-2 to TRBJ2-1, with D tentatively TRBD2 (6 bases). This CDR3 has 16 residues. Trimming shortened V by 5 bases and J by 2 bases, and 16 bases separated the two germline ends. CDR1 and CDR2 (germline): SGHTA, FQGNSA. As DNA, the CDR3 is TGTGCCAGCAGCGTCGATACGGGGGAAACCTACAATGAGCAGTTCTTC. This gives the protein CASSVDTGETYNEQFF.

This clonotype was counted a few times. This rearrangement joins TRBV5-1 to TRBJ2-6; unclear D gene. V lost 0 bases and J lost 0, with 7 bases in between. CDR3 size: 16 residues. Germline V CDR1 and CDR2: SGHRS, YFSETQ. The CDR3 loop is CASSLDSGSGANVLTF. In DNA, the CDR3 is TGCGCCAGCAGCTTGGATTCGGGCTCTGGGGCCAACGTCCTGACTTTC.